The 5 T cell receptor beta chains in this list originate from one sample, sequenced in a study of blood T cell repertoires in COVID-19. Clones were sequenced by immunoSEQ multiplex PCR, and TCRdb holds only the in-frame ones, with some missing. The top ten hold roughly 8% of the sample, which has about 170,000 clones, roughly 81% seen once. The sequenced material came from peripheral blood. The receptors were sampled from a man aged 40-49 years who had recovered from COVID-19.

This chain joins TRBV5-6 and TRBJ2-1, with 7 bases aligning to TRBD1. Germline CDR1 SGHDT, CDR2 YYEEEE. V lost 4 bases and J lost 6; bases outside the gene matches: 4. This CDR3 comprises 13 residues. In DNA form, the CDR3 reads TGTGCCAGCAGCCCGGGGACAGCCAATGAGCAGTTCTTC. Its protein is CASSPGTANEQFF.

The DNA for the CDR3 is TGTGCCAGCAGCTTGGGAGTATACAATGAGCAGTTCTTC. This translates into CASSLGVYNEQFF. V usage is TRBV11-2 and J usage is TRBJ2-1; a weak D match, TRBD2 (5 bases). Trimming stripped 3 bases from V and 4 bases from J, with 7 bases between. Germline V lookup: CDR1 SGHAT, CDR2 FQNNGV. The CDR3 loop spans 13 amino acids.

The chain joins TRBV10-3 to TRBJ1-1; TRBD1 matches at 8 bases. Germline V gene lookup returns CDR1 ENHRY and CDR2 SYGVKD. The J segment lost 6 bases and the V segment lost 6 bases, leaving 9 bases of the junction unmatched. This CDR3 has 14 residues. For the CDR3, the DNA is TGTGCCATCAGGGAAGGACAGGGCGAGGCTGAAGCTTTCTTT. Protein: CAIREGQGEAEAFF.

The CDR3 region is CASSPEDRSGNTIYF. The CDR3 DNA reads TGTGCCAGCTCACCGGAGGACCGCTCTGGAAACACCATATATTTT. This chain joins TRBV18 and TRBJ1-3, with D hard to call. The CDR3 length is 15 residues. V was clipped by 3 bases and J by 0 bases, with 9 bases between them. Germline V gives CDR1 KGHSH, CDR2 LQKENI.

The gene calls are TRBV24-1 and TRBJ1-5; a possible D gene is TRBD1 (5 bases). V gave up 3 bases and J gave up 5 bases, with 13 bases separating them. The CDR3 spans 15 residues. CDR1 is KGHDR and CDR2 is SFDVKD in the germline V gene. CDR3 sequence: CATSDNRDFDQPQHF. The CDR3 nucleotides are TGTGCCACCAGTGATAACCGGGACTTTGATCAGCCCCAGCATTTT.